This entry lists 21 T cell receptor beta chains sequenced from one sample in a study of cytomegalovirus exposure and HLA in healthy donors. PCR employed 60 Vbeta and 13 Jbeta primers. This table comes from immunoSEQ multiplex PCR, and its TCRdb copy is limited to in-frame clones, with some not included. The repertoire holds fewer than 150,000 clones, 70% to 80% seen once, with 2.7% in the top ten. The sample consisted of PBMCs. All receptors come from a woman aged 35 to 49 in good health and CMV-seropositive.

The chain couples TRBV2 to TRBJ1-3; weak D call: TRBD1 (6 bases). The CDR3 sequence is 15 residues long. Germline V gives CDR1 SNHLY, CDR2 FYNNEI. V shed 6 bases and J shed 3 bases, with 15 bases lying between them. Here the CDR3 reads CASRAQGRLGNTIYF. As DNA, the CDR3 is TGTGCCAGCAGGGCCCAGGGGCGTCTTGGAAACACCATATATTTT.

J is TRBJ2-3 and V is TRBV11-2, with 9 positions matching TRBD1. Germline V gene data show CDR1 as SGHAT and CDR2 as FQNNGV. The junction had 6 bases not matched to a gene; V was cut back by 7 bases and J by 4 bases. This CDR3 is 14 amino acids long. The CDR3 DNA reads TGTGCCAGCACCACACAGGGGGCCTCAGATACGCAGTATTTT. It translates to CASTTQGASDTQYF.

The chain is built from TRBV30 and TRBJ1-1, with a tentative D call TRBD1 (5 bases). V dropped 2 bases and J dropped 1 base, with 11 bases sitting between them. Germline V gene data show CDR1 as GTSNPN and CDR2 as SVGIG (reference sequence). CDR3 length equals 14 residues. In nucleotides, the CDR3 is TGTGCCTGGAGTAAGGGGCAGGGGAACACTGAAGCTTTCTTT. This sequence encodes CAWSKGQGNTEAFF.

This clone occurred once. This chain uses TRBV6-1 with TRBJ2-1, with D hard to call. The CDR3 runs 16 residues. Trimming pared 0 bases from V and 9 bases from J, leaving 18 bases between. The germline V gene has CDR1 MNHNS and CDR2 SASEGT. The CDR3 DNA reads TGTGCCAGCAGTGAAGCGGTGCCAGGTTTACCTCCTGAGCAGTTCTTC. It yields the protein CASSEAVPGLPPEQFF.

This chain connects TRBV9 to TRBJ2-5; tentative D call: TRBD2 (7 bases). The CDR3 spans 15 residues. Germline CDR1 reads SGDLS; CDR2 reads YYNGEE. Trimming took off 6 bases at V and 2 bases at J, with 17 bases between the two ends. The DNA for the CDR3 is TGTGCCAGCACCCCTGGGGGGGGGCGGCAAGAGACCCAGTACTTC. Protein sequence: CASTPGGGRQETQYF.

The J gene is TRBJ2-1, the V gene TRBV19; 10 bases align to TRBD1. CDR3 length: 14 amino acids. Per germline, CDR1 LNHDA and CDR2 SQIVND (reference sequence). The V segment lost 8 bases and the J segment 6 bases; nucleotides outside the gene matches: 7. The CDR3 protein is CASGGQGGPNEQFF. CDR3 coding DNA: TGTGCCAGTGGCGGACAGGGGGGTCCCAATGAGCAGTTCTTC.

This clone has only a few counts. The rearrangement joins TRBV19 to TRBJ2-1, with 9 positions matching TRBD1. The ends lost 4 bases at V and 6 bases at J; junction bases unmatched: 7. The CDR3 spans 15 residues. Germline-derived CDR1 and CDR2 are LNHDA and SQIVND (reference sequence). The CDR3 here is CASSNDRGLGNEQFF. Written as DNA, the CDR3 is TGTGCCAGTAGTAACGACAGGGGGTTGGGCAATGAGCAGTTCTTC.

This chain joins TRBV6-5 and TRBJ2-7; D may be TRBD1 (5 bases). Trimming pared 4 bases from V and 2 bases from J, leaving 18 bases between. The CDR3 extends over 16 amino acids. Germline V gene data show CDR1 as MNHEY and CDR2 as SVGAGI. Written as DNA, the CDR3 is TGTGCCAGCAGTTCCCCCCGGACACGGACCACCTACGAGCAGTACTTC. Protein product: CASSSPRTRTTYEQYF.

The chain carries TRBV11-2 and TRBJ2-7; 8 nucleotides match TRBD1. Germline CDR1 reads SGHAT; CDR2 reads FQNNGV. This CDR3 has 15 residues. V shed 5 bases, J shed 3 bases, and the junction held 9 bases outside the gene matches. The CDR3 DNA is TGTGCCAGCAGCCCTCCGGGACAGGATATCTACGAGCAGTACTTC. It encodes CASSPPGQDIYEQYF.

The gene calls are TRBV7-2 and TRBJ2-5; TRBD1 matches at 9 bases. Germline V gene sequence: CDR1 SGHTA, CDR2 FQGNSA. The trim removed 5 bases at V and 5 bases at J, leaving 3 bases unmatched. The CDR3 runs 13 residues. CDR3 coding DNA: TGTGCCAGCAGCGACAGGGGGGGGGAGACCCAGTACTTC. Its translation is CASSDRGGETQYF. Looking up the rest from reference TRBV7-2 and TRBJ2-5 gives the full variable domain: GAGVSQSPSNKVTEKGKDVELRCDPISGHTALYWYRQSLGQGLEFLIYFQGNSAPDKSGLPSDRFSAERTGGSVSTLTIQRTQQEDSAVYLCASSDRGGETQYFGPGTRLLVL.

The CDR3 DNA is TGCAGCACCTCGACAGGGGTTGCTTCTTCGAGCACAGATACGCAGTATTTT. This encodes CSTSTGVASSSTDTQYF. The rearrangement uses TRBV29-1 and TRBJ2-3; TRBD1 agrees at 8 bases. Trimming took 8 bases from V and 0 from J; bases not matched to a gene: 16. Germline lookup yields CDR1 SQVTM and CDR2 ANQGSEA. The CDR3 runs 17 residues.

This sequence joins TRBV10-1 and TRBJ2-7; TRBD1 agrees at 10 bases. The germline CDR1 and CDR2 sequences are WNHNN and SYGVQD (reference sequence). Losses at the gene ends were 0 bases for V and 2 bases for J; bases not matched to a gene: 4. The CDR3 consists of 16 residues. The CDR3 loop reads CASSESRTGGTYEQYF. In nucleotides, the CDR3 is TGCGCCAGCAGTGAGTCAAGGACAGGGGGGACCTACGAGCAGTACTTC.

The V gene is TRBV18, the J gene TRBJ2-3, with 7 bases identical to TRBD1. Trimming removed 3 bases from V and 3 bases from J; junction bases left unmatched: 6. CDR1 and CDR2 from the germline V gene are KGHSH and LQKENI. The CDR3 runs to 15 residues. CDR3: CASSPRGPETDTQYF. The CDR3 DNA is TGTGCCAGCTCACCGAGGGGGCCGGAAACAGATACGCAGTATTTT.

The chain carries TRBV5-6 and TRBJ1-1; no definite D call. Germline lookup yields CDR1 SGHDT and CDR2 YYEEEE. The CDR3 runs 15 residues. The V and J ends lost 3 bases and 3 bases respectively, with 15 bases between them. The CDR3 DNA is TGTGCCAGCAGCTCCGAGTTCGTGAGATACACTGAAGCTTTCTTT. It is translated as CASSSEFVRYTEAFF.

Only a few counts were recorded for this clone. The rearrangement uses TRBV6-1 and TRBJ2-3; D gene ambiguous. Between the trimmed V and J ends, which lost 7 bases and 1 base, there was a span of 12 bases. The germline V gene has CDR1 MNHNS and CDR2 SASEGT. This CDR3 has 14 residues. CDR3 residues: CASTINAGTDTQYF. DNA for the CDR3: TGTGCCAGCACTATAAATGCGGGCACAGATACGCAGTATTTT.

The chain recombines TRBV7-8 with TRBJ2-1, with 8 bases lining up with TRBD2. This CDR3 contains 14 residues. The ends lost 2 bases at V and 9 bases at J; junction bases unmatched: 6. Germline V gives CDR1 SGHVS, CDR2 FQNEAQ. The CDR3 reads CASSLLRLASEQFF. DNA for the CDR3: TGTGCCAGCAGCTTACTTAGACTAGCGAGTGAGCAGTTCTTC.

The chain is built from TRBV6-5 and TRBJ2-5, with TRBD1 matching over 7 bases. Germline V gene lookup returns CDR1 MNHEY and CDR2 SVGAGI. This CDR3 has 14 amino acids. V lost 6 bases to trimming and J lost 1 base; unmatched junction nucleotides: 5. The CDR3 loop reads CASSRGTVQETQYF. In nucleotides, the CDR3 is TGTGCCAGCAGCCGAGGGACAGTCCAAGAGACCCAGTACTTC.

This clone was detected only once. This CDR3 reads CASSHDLAGEPYNEQFF. CDR3 DNA: TGTGCCAGCAGCCACGATCTGGCAGGGGAGCCGTACAATGAGCAGTTCTTC. The chain is built from TRBV7-9 and TRBJ2-1; maybe TRBD1 (6 bases). CDR3 length: 17 amino acids. Germline CDR1 reads SEHNR; CDR2 reads FQNEAQ (reference sequence). The V gene lost 5 bases and the J gene lost 4 bases, with 21 bases spanning the gap.

This chain joins TRBV9 and TRBJ2-2; the D gene is possibly TRBD2 (5 bases). V gave up 2 bases and J gave up 4 bases, with 15 bases separating them. Germline V gene sequence: CDR1 SGDLS, CDR2 YYNGEE. The CDR3 length is 16 residues. The CDR3 loop is CASSVEGRHGTGELFF. DNA of the CDR3: TGTGCCAGCAGCGTTGAGGGCCGACATGGCACCGGGGAGCTGTTTTTT.

The chain employs TRBV2 and TRBJ1-1; maybe TRBD1 (5 bases). Germline V gene lookup returns CDR1 SNHLY and CDR2 FYNNEI. V was cut by 1 base and J by 3 bases, with 9 bases left in between. The CDR3 spans 14 residues. CDR3 bases: TGTGCCAGCAGTGAAGGGGGCAGGGACACTGAAGCTTTCTTT. Protein product: CASSEGGRDTEAFF.

V gene TRBV7-9 combines with J gene TRBJ1-3; D is ambiguous. CDR1 is SEHNR and CDR2 is FQNEAQ in the germline V gene (reference sequence). V shed 5 bases and J shed 0 bases, with 11 bases lying between them. This CDR3 region has 15 residues. As DNA, the CDR3 is TGTGCCAGCAGCCCGGCCGGGAGCTCTGGAAACACCATATATTTT. It codes for CASSPAGSSGNTIYF.